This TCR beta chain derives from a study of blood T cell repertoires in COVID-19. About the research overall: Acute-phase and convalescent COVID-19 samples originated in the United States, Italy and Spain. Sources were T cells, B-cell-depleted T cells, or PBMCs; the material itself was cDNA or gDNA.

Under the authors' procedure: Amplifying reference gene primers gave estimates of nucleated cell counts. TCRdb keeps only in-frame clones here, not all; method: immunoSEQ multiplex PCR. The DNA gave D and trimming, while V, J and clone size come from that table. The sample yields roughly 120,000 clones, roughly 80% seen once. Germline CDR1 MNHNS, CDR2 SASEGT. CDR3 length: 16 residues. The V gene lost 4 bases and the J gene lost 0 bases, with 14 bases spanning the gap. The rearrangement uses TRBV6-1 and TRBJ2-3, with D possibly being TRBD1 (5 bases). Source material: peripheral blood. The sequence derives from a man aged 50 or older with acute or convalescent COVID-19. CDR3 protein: CASSAPIGDSTDTQYF. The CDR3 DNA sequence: TGTGCCAGCAGTGCCCCCATAGGGGATAGCACAGATACGCAGTATTTT.